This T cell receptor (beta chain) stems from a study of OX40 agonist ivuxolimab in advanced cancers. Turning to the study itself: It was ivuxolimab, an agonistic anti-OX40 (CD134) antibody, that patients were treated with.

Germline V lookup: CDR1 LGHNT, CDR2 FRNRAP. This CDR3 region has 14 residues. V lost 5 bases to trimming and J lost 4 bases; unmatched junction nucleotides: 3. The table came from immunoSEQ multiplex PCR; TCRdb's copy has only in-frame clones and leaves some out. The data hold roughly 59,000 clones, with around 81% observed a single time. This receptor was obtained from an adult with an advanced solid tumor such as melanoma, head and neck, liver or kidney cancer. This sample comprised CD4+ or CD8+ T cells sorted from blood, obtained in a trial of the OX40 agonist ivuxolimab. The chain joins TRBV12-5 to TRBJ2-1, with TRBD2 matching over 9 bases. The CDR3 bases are TGTGCTAGTGGTCTTAGCGGGGGTTACAATGAGCAGTTCTTC. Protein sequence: CASGLSGGYNEQFF.